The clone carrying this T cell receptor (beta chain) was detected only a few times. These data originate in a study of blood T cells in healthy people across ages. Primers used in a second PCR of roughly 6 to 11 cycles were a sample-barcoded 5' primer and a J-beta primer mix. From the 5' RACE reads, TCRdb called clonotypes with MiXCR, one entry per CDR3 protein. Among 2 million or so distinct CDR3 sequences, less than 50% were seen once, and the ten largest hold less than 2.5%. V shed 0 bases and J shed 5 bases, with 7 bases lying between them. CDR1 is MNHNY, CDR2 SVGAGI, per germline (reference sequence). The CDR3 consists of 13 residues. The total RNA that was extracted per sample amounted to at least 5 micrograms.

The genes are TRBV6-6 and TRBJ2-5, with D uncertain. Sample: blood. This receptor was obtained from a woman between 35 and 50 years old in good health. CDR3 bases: TGTGCCAGCAGTTACTCGACGGAGGAGACCCAGTACTTC. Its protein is CASSYSTEETQYF.